This T cell receptor (beta chain) was captured by sequencing in a study of blood T cell repertoires in COVID-19. Clones were sequenced by immunoSEQ multiplex PCR, and TCRdb holds only the in-frame ones, with some missing. The sample contains about 140,000 clones, around 89% of which appear only once. This TCR was recovered from a human donor with COVID-19, enrolled during active disease. The donor label of this sample is uncertain. The sequenced sample consisted of peripheral blood.

CDR3: CATSRESSGRAYNEQFF. The CDR3 coding sequence is TGTGCCACCAGCAGAGAATCTAGCGGGAGGGCTTACAATGAGCAGTTCTTC. V gene TRBV15 combines with J gene TRBJ2-1, with 12 nucleotides matching TRBD2. The V gene end was trimmed by 0 bases and the J gene end by 4 bases; junction bases not matched to a gene: 4. This CDR3 is built from 17 residues. Germline lookup yields CDR1 LNHNV and CDR2 YYDKDF (reference sequence).